A single T cell receptor (beta chain) is shown here with its context. The data originate from a study of monozygotic twins with inflammatory bowel disease. The germline V gene has CDR1 SGHRS and CDR2 YFSETQ. The length of the CDR3 is 18 residues. From its re-call of the 5' RACE reads, TCRdb lists each CDR3 protein once, without DNA. The table gives about 150,000 distinct CDR3 sequences; the top ten clones make up 1% to 1.5% of it. The clonotype was recovered from a human donor with ulcerative colitis or Crohn's disease, or a healthy co-twin of an affected twin (not recorded which). The sequenced sample consisted of blood. The rearrangement uses TRBV5-1 and TRBJ2-3; TCRdb returns TRBD2, unconfirmable since there is no DNA. The CDR3 here is CASSLGRTSGSHTDTQYF.